What follows are 14 T cell receptor beta chains derived from one specimen sequenced in a study of human versus mouse CDR3 diversity and MHC coevolution (dated by TCRdb to 2016 to 2017). The protocol used for the library was the immunoSEQ multiplex PCR assay. The table was pulled from immuneACCESS by TCRdb, which kept in-frame rearrangements only. Such tables lose some clones; where checked, under half of the loss comes from unresolved V genes, and the rest has no known cause. A total of around 77,000 clones appear in this sample, roughly 90% of them only once. The ten largest clonotypes hold roughly 0.15% of the sample. The specimen was naive CD4+ T cells from blood. The cell subset or site label of this sample denotes: CD45RO-negative CD62L-positive naive CD4 T cells. Receptors originate from a person aged 25 to 69 in good health.

This rearrangement joins TRBV30 to TRBJ2-5, with TRBD2 identical over 16 bases. The assigned J gene may be wrong: the sequence end matches TRBJ2-7 better. CDR3 length: 15 amino acids. Germline CDR1 reads GTSNPN; CDR2 reads SVGIG (reference sequence). CDR3 region: CAWSSGTSGGDEQYF. The DNA of the CDR3 is TGTGCCTGGAGTAGCGGGACTAGCGGGGGGGACGAGCAGTACTTC.

The V gene is TRBV30, the J gene TRBJ2-5; 9 positions agree with TRBD2. TRBJ2-7 matches the DNA end more closely, so the J call is doubtful. Germline-derived CDR1 and CDR2 are GTSNPN and SVGIG (reference sequence). The CDR3 runs to 14 residues. This CDR3 is CAWSNLAGFYEQYF. CDR3 sequence (DNA): TGTGCCTGGAGTAATCTAGCGGGGTTCTACGAGCAGTACTTC.

The chain couples TRBV11-3 to TRBJ2-3; 7 bases align to TRBD2. This CDR3 contains 17 residues. CDR1 is SGHNT and CDR2 is YENEEA in the germline V gene. The V and J ends lost 3 bases and 0 bases, in that order; junction bases with no gene match: 9. The CDR3 DNA is TGTGCCAGCAGCTTTGGACTTACTAGCGAGAGCACAGATACGCAGTATTTT. Its translation: CASSFGLTSESTDTQYF.

The gene calls are TRBV6-6 and TRBJ1-2, with D possibly being TRBD1 (6 bases). Germline V gene sequence: CDR1 MNHNY, CDR2 SVGAGI (reference sequence). Trimming took off 6 bases at V and 0 bases at J, with 17 bases between the two ends. The CDR3 sequence is 16 residues long. The CDR3 here is CASRTSGAVTNYGYTF. CDR3 in DNA: TGTGCCAGCAGAACATCAGGGGCCGTAACTAACTATGGCTACACCTTC.

The genes are TRBV18 and TRBJ1-2; D ambiguous. There are 13 residues in the CDR3. Germline V gene lookup returns CDR1 KGHSH and CDR2 LQKENI. V was cut by 3 bases and J by 4 bases, with 9 bases left in between. Written as DNA, the CDR3 is TGTGCCAGCTCACCGTCGGTCGGCTATGGCTACACCTTC. This gives the protein CASSPSVGYGYTF.

The chain recombines TRBV18 with TRBJ1-4; maybe TRBD1 (5 bases). The length of the CDR3 is 14 residues. CDR1 and CDR2 (germline): KGHSH, LQKENI. The V and J ends lost 4 bases and 8 bases respectively, with 14 bases between them. The chain's CDR3 is CASSLLAGNEKLFF. CDR3 sequence (DNA): TGTGCCAGCTCACTACTAGCAGGGAACGAAAAACTGTTTTTT.

This sequence joins TRBV6-5 and TRBJ1-1; D call uncertain. CDR1 and CDR2 (germline): MNHEY, SVGAGI. V lost 2 bases and J 0 bases, leaving 7 bases between the germline ends. The CDR3 is 14 residues long. CDR3 amino acids: CASSYAGVNTEAFF. The CDR3 DNA reads TGTGCCAGCAGTTACGCCGGGGTGAACACTGAAGCTTTCTTT.

This clone was seen only once. The rearrangement joins TRBV6-5 to TRBJ2-7, with D unresolved. In germline, CDR1 is MNHEY, CDR2 SVGAGI. This CDR3 has 11 residues. V lost 6 bases and J 4 bases, leaving 7 bases between the germline ends. CDR3 bases: TGTGCCAGCAGCAATCAGTACGAGCAGTACTTC. It encodes CASSNQYEQYF.

This chain uses TRBV4-1 with TRBJ2-3; the match to TRBD1 covers 7 bases. Germline loops: CDR1 MGHRA, CDR2 YSYEKL. The CDR3 covers 18 residues. Trimming removed 0 bases from V and 4 bases from J; junction bases left unmatched: 13. CDR3 in amino acids: CASSQETGTVNFPDTQYF. DNA for the CDR3: TGCGCCAGCAGCCAAGAAACCGGGACAGTGAACTTCCCAGATACGCAGTATTTT.

The chain combines TRBV2 with TRBJ1-1; D remains unclear. This CDR3 is 13 amino acids long. Deletions cut 5 bases from V and 5 bases from J, with 12 bases between. Germline CDR1 SNHLY, CDR2 FYNNEI. This CDR3 reads CASSTNLRTEAFF. In DNA form, the CDR3 reads TGTGCCAGCAGTACAAACCTGAGGACTGAAGCTTTCTTT.

V gene TRBV25-1 combines with J gene TRBJ1-1; TRBD1 matches 7 bases. Germline CDR1 reads MGHDK; CDR2 reads SYGVNS. The CDR3 has 13 residues. V shed 6 bases, J shed 0 bases, and the junction held 1 base outside the gene matches. CDR3 coding DNA: TGTGCCAGCAGCAGGGGGTTGAACACTGAAGCTTTCTTT. Its translation is CASSRGLNTEAFF.

This chain uses TRBV5-4 with TRBJ2-1; a weak D match, TRBD2 (6 bases). Between the trimmed V and J ends, which lost 0 bases and 3 bases, there was a span of 10 bases. This CDR3 has 15 amino acids. Looked up from germline, CDR1 is SGHNT and CDR2 is YYREEE (reference sequence). CDR3 coding DNA: TGTGCCAGCAGCTTGGGGGGGGTCAACTACAATGAGCAGTTCTTC. Translation: CASSLGGVNYNEQFF. Complete variable domain (other parts from reference TRBV5-4 and TRBJ2-1): ETGVTQSPTHLIKTRGQQVTLRCSSQSGHNTVSWYQQALGQGPQFIFQYYREEENGRGNFPPRFSGLQFPNYSSELNVNALELDDSALYLCASSLGGVNYNEQFFGPGTRLTVL.

J is TRBJ2-7 and V is TRBV6-5, with 8 bases aligning to TRBD1. CDR3 length: 13 amino acids. V lost 6 bases, J lost 6 bases, and 7 bases stayed unmatched. Germline CDR1 MNHEY, CDR2 SVGAGI. This CDR3 is CASRRGQGGEQYF. CDR3 sequence (DNA): TGTGCCAGCAGACGTGGACAGGGCGGCGAGCAGTACTTC.

V is TRBV5-1 and J is TRBJ1-6; 8 bases agree with TRBD1. The germline V gene encodes CDR1 SGHRS and CDR2 YFSETQ. CDR3 length equals 15 residues. V lost 2 bases and J lost 5; bases outside the gene matches: 3. DNA of the CDR3: TGCGCCAGCAGCTTACGACAGGGGAATAATTCACCCCTCCACTTT. As protein: CASSLRQGNNSPLHF.